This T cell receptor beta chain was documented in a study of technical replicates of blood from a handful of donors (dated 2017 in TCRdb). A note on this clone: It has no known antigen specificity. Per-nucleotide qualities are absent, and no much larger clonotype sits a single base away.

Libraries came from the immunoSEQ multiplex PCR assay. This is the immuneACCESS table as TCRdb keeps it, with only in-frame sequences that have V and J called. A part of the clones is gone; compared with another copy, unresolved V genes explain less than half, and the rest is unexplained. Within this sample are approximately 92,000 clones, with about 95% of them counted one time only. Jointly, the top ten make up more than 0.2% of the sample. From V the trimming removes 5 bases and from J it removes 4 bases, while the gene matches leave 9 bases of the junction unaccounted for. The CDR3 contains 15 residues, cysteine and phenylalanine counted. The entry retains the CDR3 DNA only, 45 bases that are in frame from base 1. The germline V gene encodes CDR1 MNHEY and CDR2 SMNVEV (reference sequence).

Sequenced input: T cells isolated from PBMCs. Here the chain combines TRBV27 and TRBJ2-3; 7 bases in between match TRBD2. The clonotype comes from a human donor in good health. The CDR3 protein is CASSLLGGWADTQYF. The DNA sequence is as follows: TGTGCCAGCAGTCTCCTCGGGGGGTGGGCAGATACGCAGTATTTT.